This TCR beta chain was found in a study of tumor-infiltrating lymphocytes in primary liver carcinoma. General study results and limits: Significantly greater top-250-clone fractions characterized tumors relative to blood (p = 0.039). It was observed that only about 7-25% of the top clones appeared in every one of the five tumor regions. Paired tumor-adjacent and tumor-blood samples overlapped less than tumor region pairs did.

With around 520 ng total RNA as template and a constant-region primer, TCR beta cDNA was made. Nested multiplex PCR, run for three rounds with slightly modified ARM-PCR, yielded TCR beta libraries. TCRdb processed the multiplex PCR reads anew with MiXCR; each CDR3 protein has one entry. The sample lists 40,000 to 45,000 distinct CDR3 sequences; about three quarters were seen once. A note on this clonotype: The antigen is undetermined. An end of the junction differs from the germline gene, which may be a read error.

From unsorted bulk tissue weighing roughly 17-31 mg, DNA and RNA were co-extracted. Each participant had primary liver carcinoma, and surgical resection was the treatment. The clonotype originates from a man aged 40-50 years with primary liver carcinoma and hepatitis B virus infection. Sequencing input: liver tumor tissue from sampling region 2. Subset: tumor region T2, inferior pole.

The chain's CDR3 is CTSRSGQGIGYGYTF. CDR3 sequence (DNA): TGTACCAGCAGATCCGGACAGGGGATTGGCTATGGTTACACCTTC. The rearrangement uses TRBV12-3 or TRBV12-4 and TRBJ1-2, with 9 bases that match TRBD1. There are 15 residues in the CDR3.